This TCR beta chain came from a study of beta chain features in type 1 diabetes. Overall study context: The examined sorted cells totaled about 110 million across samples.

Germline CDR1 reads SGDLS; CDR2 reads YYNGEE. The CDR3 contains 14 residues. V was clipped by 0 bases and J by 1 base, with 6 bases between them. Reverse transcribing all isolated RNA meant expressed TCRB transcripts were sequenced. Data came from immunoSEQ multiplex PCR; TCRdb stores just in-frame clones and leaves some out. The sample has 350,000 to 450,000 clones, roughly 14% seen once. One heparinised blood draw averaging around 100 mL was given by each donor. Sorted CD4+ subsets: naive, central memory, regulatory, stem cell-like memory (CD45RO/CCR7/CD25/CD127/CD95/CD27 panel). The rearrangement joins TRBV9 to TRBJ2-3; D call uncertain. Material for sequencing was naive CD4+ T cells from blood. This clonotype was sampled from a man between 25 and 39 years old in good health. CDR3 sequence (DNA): TGTGCCAGCAGCGTAGGGCAGCGCACAGATACGCAGTATTTT. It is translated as CASSVGQRTDTQYF.